This TCR beta chain was identified during a study of blood T cell repertoires in COVID-19. Method: immunoSEQ multiplex PCR; TCRdb's copy keeps in-frame clones and lacks some. The data hold over 80,000 clones, with 75% observed a single time. The sequenced material came from peripheral blood. The TCR comes from a woman in her 50s with acute or convalescent COVID-19.

The CDR3 bases are TGCGCCAGCAGCTTGGGGACAGGAGGCCAGCCCCAGCATTTT. It specifies CASSLGTGGQPQHF. The V gene is TRBV5-1, the J gene TRBJ1-5; TRBD1 aligns across 7 bases. The V gene end was trimmed by 0 bases and the J gene end by 7 bases; junction bases not matched to a gene: 4. The V gene's germline CDR1 is SGHRS and CDR2 YFSETQ. The CDR3 is 14 amino acids.